This T cell receptor beta chain was profiled in a study of shared clonotypes between healthy human individuals. Study-wide results and caveats: Sequencing depth was expected to influence donor clonotype sharing.

As to this clone: Its antigen is unidentified.

Trimming pared 3 bases from V and 0 bases from J, leaving 9 bases between. Germline-derived CDR1 and CDR2 are ENHRY and SYGVKD. The CDR3 contains 14 residues. The authors split each subset's genomic DNA evenly across several immunoSEQ plates. The table came from immunoSEQ multiplex PCR; TCRdb's copy has only in-frame clones and leaves some out. The sample carries some 2.1 million clones, about 95% recorded once. This clonotype originated in a man aged 18 to 29 in good health. The gene calls are TRBV10-3 and TRBJ2-7, with no clear D. Sequenced input: naive CD4+ T cells sorted from blood. Indicated subset: CD45RA+ positively selected. CDR3 amino acids: CAISDGKISYEQYF. The CDR3 DNA is TGTGCCATCAGTGATGGTAAAATCTCCTACGAGCAGTACTTC.